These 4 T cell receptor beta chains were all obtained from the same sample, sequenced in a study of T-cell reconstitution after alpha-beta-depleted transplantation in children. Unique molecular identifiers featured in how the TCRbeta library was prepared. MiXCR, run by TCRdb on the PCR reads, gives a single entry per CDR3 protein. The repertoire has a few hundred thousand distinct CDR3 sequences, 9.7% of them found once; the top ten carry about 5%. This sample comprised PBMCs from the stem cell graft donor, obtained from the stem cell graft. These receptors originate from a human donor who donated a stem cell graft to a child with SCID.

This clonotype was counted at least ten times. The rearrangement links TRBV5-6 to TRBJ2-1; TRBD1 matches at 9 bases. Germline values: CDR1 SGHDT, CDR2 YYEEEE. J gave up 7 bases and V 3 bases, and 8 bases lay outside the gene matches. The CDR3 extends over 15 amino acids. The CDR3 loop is CASSSGTGRPNEQFF. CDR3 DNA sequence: TGTGCCAGCAGCTCCGGGACAGGGAGGCCTAATGAGCAGTTCTTC.

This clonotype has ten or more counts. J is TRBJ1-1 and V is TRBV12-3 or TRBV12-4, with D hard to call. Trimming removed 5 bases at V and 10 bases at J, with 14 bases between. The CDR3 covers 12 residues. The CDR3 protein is CASSPDLGRAFF. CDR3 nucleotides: TGTGCCAGCAGTCCCGATCTAGGGCGAGCTTTCTTT.

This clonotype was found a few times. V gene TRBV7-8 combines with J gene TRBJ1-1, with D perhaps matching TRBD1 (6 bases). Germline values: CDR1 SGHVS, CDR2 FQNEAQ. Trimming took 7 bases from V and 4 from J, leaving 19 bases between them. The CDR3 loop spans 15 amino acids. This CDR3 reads CASTTWVGGTTEAFF. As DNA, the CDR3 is TGTGCCAGCACGACTTGGGTAGGGGGGACCACTGAAGCTTTCTTT. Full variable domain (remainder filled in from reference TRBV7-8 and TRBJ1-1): GAGVSQSPRYKVAKRGQDVALRCDPISGHVSLFWYQQALGQGPEFLTYFQNEAQLDKSGLPSDRFFAERPEGSVSTLKIQRTQQEDSAVYLCASTTWVGGTTEAFFGQGTRLTVV.

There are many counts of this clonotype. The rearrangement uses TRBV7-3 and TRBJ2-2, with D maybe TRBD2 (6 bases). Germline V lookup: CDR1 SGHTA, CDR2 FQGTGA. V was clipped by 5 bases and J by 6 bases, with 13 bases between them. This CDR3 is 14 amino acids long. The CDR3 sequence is CASSRTSYPGELFF. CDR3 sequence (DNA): TGTGCCAGCAGCCGTACTAGCTACCCCGGGGAGCTGTTTTTT.